Each of the 25 T cell receptor beta chains below was sequenced from the same sample in a study of technical replicates of blood from a handful of donors. Clones were sequenced by immunoSEQ multiplex PCR, and TCRdb holds only the in-frame ones, with some missing. The repertoire holds 75,000 to 100,000 clones, with 95% as singletons. Sequencing was carried out using T cells isolated from PBMCs. These receptor sequences come from a human donor in good health.

V gene TRBV6-4 combines with J gene TRBJ2-2; D possibly corresponds to TRBD1 (6 bases). The V gene's germline CDR1 is MRHNA and CDR2 SNTAGT. With 2 bases removed from V and 5 bases from J, the gap between germline ends came to 12 bases. The CDR3 has 15 residues. This CDR3 is CASSDNAGVTGELFF. As DNA, the CDR3 is TGTGCCAGCAGTGACAATGCAGGGGTGACCGGGGAGCTGTTTTTT.

This clone was detected once. The chain has TRBV18 and TRBJ1-4, with D possibly being TRBD1 (5 bases). Germline V CDR1 and CDR2: KGHSH, LQKENI. The CDR3 covers 15 residues. With 1 base removed from V and 6 bases from J, the gap between germline ends came to 12 bases. CDR3 bases: TGTGCCAGCTCACCACGGGAGGTCAGGGATGAAAAACTGTTTTTT. Its protein product is CASSPREVRDEKLFF.

The V call is TRBV10-1, the J call TRBJ2-2; 8 bases map to TRBD1. In germline, CDR1 is WNHNN, CDR2 SYGVQD (reference sequence). Trimming removed 10 bases from V and 7 bases from J; junction bases left unmatched: 17. The CDR3 has 16 residues. CDR3 sequence (DNA): TGCGCCACCGCCCGTAACAGGGGGTTCGCAGACGGGGAGCTGTTTTTT. This gives the protein CATARNRGFADGELFF.

This chain joins TRBV5-4 and TRBJ2-5; TRBD2 matches at 13 bases. Germline V gene lookup returns CDR1 SGHNT and CDR2 YYREEE (reference sequence). The CDR3 consists of 16 residues. V lost 4 bases and J lost 5; bases outside the gene matches: 8. As DNA, the CDR3 is TGTGCCAGCAGCACGGGACTAGCGGGATCGGGGGAGACCCAGTACTTC. It encodes CASSTGLAGSGETQYF.

This rearrangement joins TRBV10-3 to TRBJ2-1; D may be TRBD2 (6 bases). Germline CDR1 is ENHRY and CDR2 is SYGVKD. V was pared by 0 bases and J by 5 bases, with 8 bases between. The CDR3 consists of 14 residues. The DNA of the CDR3 is TGTGCCATCAGTGAGTCGGGAGGTGACAATGAGCAGTTCTTC. This codes for CAISESGGDNEQFF.

The chain links TRBV7-9 to TRBJ1-6; no clear D gene. V was clipped by 1 base and J by 3 bases, with 4 bases between them. This CDR3 has 14 residues. CDR1 and CDR2 from the germline V gene are SEHNR and FQNEAQ (reference sequence). CDR3 sequence reads: CASSLDIYNSPLHF. In DNA, the CDR3 is TGTGCCAGCAGCTTAGATATCTATAATTCACCCCTCCACTTT.

The J gene is TRBJ2-7, the V gene TRBV28; perhaps TRBD2 as D (6 bases). V lost 6 bases to trimming and J lost 3 bases, with 12 bases between them. This CDR3 has 13 amino acids. Per germline, CDR1 MDHEN and CDR2 SYDVKM. CDR3 residues: CASSSPAGYEQYF. The CDR3 coding sequence is TGTGCCAGCAGCTCACCAGCGGGCTACGAGCAGTACTTC.

With respect to this clone: The same CDR3 is also encoded by other DNA sequences in this sample. The V call is TRBV2, the J call TRBJ2-7; D is unclear. Germline V gene data show CDR1 as SNHLY and CDR2 as FYNNEI. The CDR3 consists of 11 residues. V was shortened by 6 bases and J by 0 bases, with 3 bases between the two germline ends. CDR3 residues: CASSYSYEQYF. Written as DNA, the CDR3 is TGTGCCAGCAGCTACTCCTACGAGCAGTACTTC.

The genes are TRBV4-1 and TRBJ2-1; 8 bases are shared with TRBD2. This CDR3 region has 17 residues. V was clipped by 1 base and J by 0 bases; unmatched bases: 5. CDR1 is MGHRA and CDR2 is YSYEKL in the germline V gene. The CDR3 DNA reads TGCGCCAGCAGCCAAGGACTAGCGCTGAGCTCCTACAATGAGCAGTTCTTC. Translation gives CASSQGLALSSYNEQFF.

The chain is built from TRBV6-1 and TRBJ2-3, with D possibly being TRBD2 (6 bases). Trimming took 7 bases from V and 4 from J, leaving 18 bases between them. The germline V gene encodes CDR1 MNHNS and CDR2 SASEGT. The CDR3 sequence is 15 residues long. CDR3 coding DNA: TGTGCCAGCACCACTGACCGGGACTTCTCAGATACGCAGTATTTT. This sequence encodes CASTTDRDFSDTQYF.

This clone was observed a few times. A junction boundary mismatches the germline segment, possibly from a read error. The chain links TRBV5-6 to TRBJ1-1, with a tentative D call TRBD1 (6 bases). This CDR3 has 12 amino acids. From germline, CDR1 is SGHDT and CDR2 YYEEEE. CDR3 sequence: CASRNPSGEGFF. The DNA for the CDR3 is TGTGCCAGCAGGAACCCTTCAGGGGAAGGTTTCTTT. Complete variable domain (other parts from reference TRBV5-6 and TRBJ1-1): DAGVTQSPTHLIKTRGQQVTLRCSPKSGHDTVSWYQQALGQGPQFIFQYYEEEERQRGNFPDRFSGHQFPNYSSELNVNALLLGDSALYLCASRNPSGEGFFGQGTRLTVV.

The chain employs TRBV6-1 and TRBJ2-1; TRBD1 aligns across 7 bases. From germline, CDR1 is MNHNS and CDR2 SASEGT. Germline trimming cut 8 bases from V and 6 bases from J; bases unmatched to any gene: 10. This CDR3 region has 14 residues. This chain's CDR3 is CASRRQGRVNEQFF. The DNA of the CDR3 is TGTGCCAGCCGTAGACAGGGTAGGGTCAATGAGCAGTTCTTC.

The rearrangement joins TRBV4-1 to TRBJ2-3; a possible D gene is TRBD2 (6 bases). The CDR3 consists of 14 residues. The V end was cut by 3 bases, the J end by 0 bases, with 7 bases between. Germline CDR1 and CDR2: MGHRA and YSYEKL. The CDR3 region is CASSHGTSTDTQYF. CDR3 nucleotides: TGCGCCAGCAGCCACGGGACTAGCACAGATACGCAGTATTTT.

V and J are TRBV6-1 and TRBJ2-7, with D maybe TRBD2 (5 bases). Per germline, CDR1 MNHNS and CDR2 SASEGT. V was cut by 2 bases and J by 2 bases, with 7 bases left in between. This CDR3 is 13 amino acids long. The CDR3 coding sequence is TGTGCCAGCAGTGAAAGGGAGACCTACGAGCAGTACTTC. This gives the protein CASSERETYEQYF.

The chain recombines TRBV7-9 with TRBJ1-3, with TRBD1 matching over 7 bases. This CDR3 has 14 amino acids. CDR1 SEHNR and CDR2 FQNEAQ come from the germline V gene (reference sequence). V shed 4 bases, J shed 4 bases, and the junction held 4 bases outside the gene matches. The CDR3 DNA reads as TGTGCCAGCAGCTCCGGGACAGACGGAAACACCATATATTTT. This gives the protein CASSSGTDGNTIYF.

The rearrangement joins TRBV19 to TRBJ1-1; D is unclear. Germline V gene lookup returns CDR1 LNHDA and CDR2 SQIVND (reference sequence). The ends were cut back, 1 base at V and 1 base at J, with 7 bases in the middle. This CDR3 is built from 14 residues. In DNA form, the CDR3 reads TGTGCCAGTAGTATAGGTCCAGGGAACACTGAAGCTTTCTTT. Encoded protein: CASSIGPGNTEAFF. Using reference TRBV19 and TRBJ1-1 for the parts outside the CDR3, the full variable domain is DGGITQSPKYLFRKEGQNVTLSCEQNLNHDAMYWYRQDPGQGLRLIYYSQIVNDFQKGDIAEGYSVSREKKESFPLTVTSAQKNPTAFYLCASSIGPGNTEAFFGQGTRLTVV.

The chain combines TRBV6-6 with TRBJ2-2; no definite D call. CDR3 length: 14 amino acids. Trimming took 4 bases from V and 0 from J, leaving 6 bases between them. CDR1 is MNHNY and CDR2 is SVGAGI in the germline V gene (reference sequence). The CDR3 region has the DNA TGTGCCAGCAGTTTGGTAGCGAACACCGGGGAGCTGTTTTTT. Translated: CASSLVANTGELFF.

This chain uses TRBV6-1 with TRBJ1-2; 9 nucleotides line up with TRBD1. The germline V gene has CDR1 MNHNS and CDR2 SASEGT. The CDR3 length is 14 residues. With 6 bases clipped from V and 8 bases from J, the junction kept 10 bases outside the gene matches. The CDR3 spells CASSLTGQGGGYTF. CDR3 DNA: TGTGCCAGCAGCCTGACGGGACAGGGCGGCGGCTACACCTTC.

The chain employs TRBV7-8 and TRBJ2-7; TRBD2 might be the D (5 bases). Trimming took off 5 bases at V and 4 bases at J, with 6 bases between the two ends. The CDR3 is 11 residues long. Germline-derived CDR1 and CDR2 are SGHVS and FQNEAQ. The CDR3 sequence is CASSEGYEQYF. As DNA, the CDR3 is TGTGCCAGCAGCGAGGGTTACGAGCAGTACTTC.

This chain links TRBV6-5 with TRBJ2-1; D call uncertain. Germline V gene sequence: CDR1 MNHEY, CDR2 SVGAGI. V was shortened by 0 bases and J by 9 bases, with 9 bases between the two germline ends. The CDR3 spans 13 residues. The CDR3 is CASSYSMAVEQFF. The CDR3 DNA is TGTGCCAGCAGTTACTCAATGGCGGTTGAGCAGTTCTTC.

The chain combines TRBV6-5 with TRBJ1-2; possibly TRBD1 for D (6 bases). Trimming took off 7 bases at V and 2 bases at J, with 11 bases between the two ends. The CDR3 covers 13 residues. The germline V gene has CDR1 MNHEY and CDR2 SVGAGI. The CDR3 here is CASTRGWNYGYTF. The CDR3 DNA follows: TGTGCCAGCACCAGGGGTTGGAACTATGGCTACACCTTC.

This clone was observed a single time. The CDR3 nucleotides read TGCAGCATTCAGGGGACCGGGGAGCTGTTTTTT. This gives the protein CSIQGTGELFF. This chain joins TRBV29-1 and TRBJ2-2, with D perhaps matching TRBD1 (6 bases). This CDR3 is 11 amino acids long. Germline CDR1 reads SQVTM; CDR2 reads ANQGSEA. The V gene lost 8 bases and the J gene lost 5 bases, with 9 bases spanning the gap.

This clone came up a few times. The V call is TRBV10-3, the J call TRBJ1-1, with TRBD1 matching 12 bases. The germline gives CDR1 ENHRY, CDR2 SYGVKD. The V and J ends lost 5 bases and 12 bases, in that order; junction bases with no gene match: 13. The CDR3 runs 15 residues. DNA for the CDR3: TGTGCCATCAGTTCGGGACAGGGGGCGCAAAGATCGTCTTTCTTT. Translating it yields CAISSGQGAQRSSFF.

This clone appeared a single time. This chain connects TRBV10-2 to TRBJ2-7; tentatively, D is TRBD1 (6 bases). This CDR3 region has 10 residues. With 10 bases removed from V and 4 bases from J, the gap between germline ends came to 8 bases. Germline lookup yields CDR1 WSHSY and CDR2 SAAADI. In DNA, the CDR3 is TGCGCCACAGGGGAATACGAGCAGTACTTC. It yields the protein CATGEYEQYF.

J is TRBJ1-2 and V is TRBV5-1; no reliable D call. The CDR3 extends over 14 amino acids. CDR1 is SGHRS, CDR2 YFSETQ, per germline. V was shortened by 0 bases and J by 3 bases, with 9 bases between the two germline ends. CDR3 bases: TGCGCCAGCAGCTTGGCCGGGAGGCACTATGGCTACACCTTC. It translates to CASSLAGRHYGYTF.